Following are 25 T cell receptor beta chains from one sample sequenced in a study of blood T cell repertoires in COVID-19. Clones were sequenced by immunoSEQ multiplex PCR, and TCRdb holds only the in-frame ones, with some missing. The sample contains about 160,000 clones, 60% to 85% of which appear only once. The sequenced sample consisted of peripheral blood. The source of these receptors is a man between 65 and 85 years old with acute or convalescent COVID-19.

V usage is TRBV2 and J usage is TRBJ2-3, with 9 bases lining up with TRBD1. Germline V gene lookup returns CDR1 SNHLY and CDR2 FYNNEI. The V gene end was trimmed by 6 bases and the J gene end by 5 bases; junction bases not matched to a gene: 9. The CDR3 runs to 15 residues. The CDR3 protein is CASSPDRGERDTQYF. For the CDR3, the DNA is TGTGCCAGCAGCCCCGACAGGGGGGAAAGAGATACGCAGTATTTT.

This sequence joins TRBV10-3 and TRBJ1-1, with TRBD1 identical over 10 bases. V lost 7 bases to trimming and J lost 1 base; unmatched junction nucleotides: 6. CDR1 and CDR2 from the germline V gene are ENHRY and SYGVKD. The CDR3 has 15 amino acids. CDR3 sequence (DNA): TGTGCCATCATGAGGGACAGGGGTGAGAACACTGAAGCTTTCTTT. Amino acids: CAIMRDRGENTEAFF.

V gene TRBV6-2 or TRBV6-3 combines with J gene TRBJ2-3; 8 bases match TRBD2. V dropped 2 bases and J dropped 5; count of bases not matched to a gene: 12. The CDR3 runs to 17 residues. CDR1 and CDR2 (germline): MNHEY, SVGEGT. CDR3 loop: CASSYRLTSERGDTQYF. The CDR3 DNA sequence: TGTGCCAGCAGTTACCGGTTGACTAGCGAGAGGGGAGATACGCAGTATTTT.

The chain recombines TRBV21-1 with TRBJ2-1; TRBD1 is taken as the D call from the table, unchecked against the DNA. TRBV21-1 is marked as a pseudogene. CDR3 length equals 13 residues. CDR3 sequence reads: CARRDRGSNEQFF. In DNA form, the CDR3 reads TGTGCCAGGCGGGACAGGGGTTCGAATGAGCAGTTCTTC.

The CDR3 DNA is TGCGCCAGCAGCTTAGGGACTAGCGGGAGCGAGACCCAGTACTTC. It specifies CASSLGTSGSETQYF. The genes are TRBV5-1 and TRBJ2-5; 14 nucleotides match TRBD2. Germline V gene sequence: CDR1 SGHRS, CDR2 YFSETQ. The CDR3 is 15 residues long. V trimming: 2 bases; J trimming: 5 bases; junction bases outside the gene matches: 2.

The chain couples TRBV27 to TRBJ1-2; D gene unclear. CDR1 is MNHEY, CDR2 SMNVEV, per germline (reference sequence). The CDR3 has 14 amino acids. Trimming removed 6 bases from V and 5 bases from J, with 16 bases in between. This CDR3 reads CASRPSGGGYGYTF. The CDR3 DNA reads TGTGCCAGCAGGCCCTCCGGCGGAGGTTATGGCTACACCTTC.

This clone was seen more than once but under ten times. J is TRBJ2-7 and V is TRBV29-1; 7 nucleotides align to TRBD1. Germline V CDR1 and CDR2: SQVTM, ANQGSEA. The CDR3 is made up of 14 amino acids. V lost 1 base to trimming and J lost 2 bases; unmatched junction nucleotides: 5. CDR3 protein: CSVEGLQGTYEQYF. The CDR3 region has the DNA TGCAGCGTTGAAGGCCTACAGGGGACCTACGAGCAGTACTTC.

V gene TRBV2 combines with J gene TRBJ2-4; tentatively, D is TRBD2 (6 bases). CDR1 and CDR2 from the germline V gene are SNHLY and FYNNEI. The CDR3 is 15 residues long. The V and J ends lost 3 bases and 7 bases respectively, with 16 bases between them. The DNA of the CDR3 is TGTGCCAGCAGTGATACGACTAGAGGGAGGAACATTCAGTACTTC. Protein: CASSDTTRGRNIQYF.

This clone was detected only once. V is TRBV7-9 and J is TRBJ2-1; D gene unclear. The CDR3 is made up of 12 amino acids. The V end was cut by 2 bases, the J end by 10 bases, with 9 bases between. Germline values: CDR1 SEHNR, CDR2 FQNEAQ (reference sequence). The CDR3 here is CASSLFSSEQFF. CDR3 in DNA: TGTGCCAGCAGCTTATTCTCCTCGGAGCAGTTCTTC. The entire variable domain, with the rest obtained from reference TRBV7-9 and TRBJ2-1, is as follows: DTGVSQNPRHKITKRGQNVTFRCDPISEHNRLYWYRQTLGQGPEFLTYFQNEAQLEKSRLLSDRFSAERPKGSFSTLEIQRTEQGDSAMYLCASSLFSSEQFFGPGTRLTVL.

The chain has TRBV5-1 and TRBJ2-3; 7 bases fit TRBD2. Germline V gene data show CDR1 as SGHRS and CDR2 as YFSETQ. This CDR3 contains 16 residues. J lost 0 bases, V lost 2 bases, and 6 bases had no gene match. The CDR3 loop is CASSLPSGGSTDTQYF. CDR3 nucleotide sequence: TGCGCCAGCAGCTTACCATCGGGGGGAAGCACAGATACGCAGTATTTT.

A single count supports this clone. The rearrangement joins TRBV7-2 to TRBJ2-5, with TRBD2 identical over 13 bases. Unmatched junction bases numbered 13, after V lost 3 bases and J lost 9 bases. From germline, CDR1 is SGHTA and CDR2 FQGNSA. CDR3 size: 17 residues. This CDR3 reads CASSFTSGGGKGLAQYF. In nucleotides, the CDR3 is TGTGCCAGCAGCTTTACTAGCGGGGGGGGTAAAGGGTTGGCCCAGTACTTC.

In this sample, this clone turned up once. The chain carries TRBV6-1 and TRBJ1-2; tentatively, D is TRBD1 (6 bases). Germline loops: CDR1 MNHNS, CDR2 SASEGT. The CDR3 runs to 17 residues. V dropped 1 base and J dropped 4 bases, with 19 bases sitting between them. CDR3 protein: CASSEVATGTLFYGYTF. The CDR3 bases are TGTGCCAGCAGTGAAGTAGCAACCGGGACACTTTTCTATGGCTACACCTTC.

This clone appeared a single time. The V call is TRBV10-2, the J call TRBJ2-7; 7 bases are a match to TRBD1. The CDR3 covers 15 residues. Germline trimming cut 0 bases from V and 4 bases from J; bases unmatched to any gene: 6. The germline CDR1 and CDR2 sequences are WSHSY and SAAADI. CDR3 protein: CASSESAGGPYEQYF. Written as DNA, the CDR3 is TGCGCCAGCAGTGAGTCAGCAGGGGGTCCGTACGAGCAGTACTTC.

The chain joins TRBV9 to TRBJ2-3; possibly TRBD1 for D (5 bases). With 5 bases removed from V and 7 bases from J, the gap between germline ends came to 14 bases. The germline V gene encodes CDR1 SGDLS and CDR2 YYNGEE. The CDR3 runs to 13 residues. DNA of the CDR3: TGTGCCAGCAGTCAGGGTAGTAGTTATACGCAGTATTTT. Translation gives CASSQGSSYTQYF.

This chain links TRBV3-1 (or the pseudogene TRBV3-2) with TRBJ1-2; tentative D call: TRBD1 (5 bases). Germline-derived CDR1 and CDR2 are LGHDT and YNNKEL (reference sequence). Deletions cut 1 base from V and 7 bases from J, with 13 bases between. This CDR3 is built from 14 residues. The CDR3 here is CASSQGSGRSGYTF. CDR3 nucleotide sequence: TGTGCCAGCAGCCAAGGGTCAGGGAGGAGTGGCTACACCTTC.

This chain connects TRBV6-6 to TRBJ1-2; 11 bases are shared with TRBD1. Germline lookup yields CDR1 MNHNY and CDR2 SVGAGI (reference sequence). The V segment lost 5 bases and the J segment 5 bases; nucleotides outside the gene matches: 10. The CDR3 length is 16 residues. CDR3 DNA sequence: TGTGCCAGCAGTCTTGGACAGGGGGCGATAGCATATGGCTACACCTTC. This codes for CASSLGQGAIAYGYTF.

The rearrangement uses TRBV20-1 and TRBJ2-5; TRBD2 matches 8 bases. Trimming at V came to 3 bases and at J to 4 bases, leaving 7 bases not matched to a gene. Germline CDR1 and CDR2: DFQATT and SNEGSKA (reference sequence). The CDR3 has 14 residues. The CDR3 here is CSASPGGPRETQYF. The CDR3 DNA reads as TGCAGTGCTAGTCCGGGAGGGCCAAGAGAGACCCAGTACTTC.

The rearrangement joins TRBV6-2 or TRBV6-3 to TRBJ2-3; a possible D gene is TRBD2 (7 bases). There are 18 residues in the CDR3. The V end lost 3 bases, the J end lost 1 base, and 20 bases lay between the germline ends. CDR1 and CDR2 (germline): MNHEY, SVGEGT. CDR3 region: CASSYVRGAPRGTDTQYF. In DNA, the CDR3 is TGTGCCAGCAGTTATGTTCGGGGGGCCCCTCGTGGCACAGATACGCAGTATTTT.

CDR3 coding DNA: TGTGCCAGCAGCCCGAGGCTGGGGGCGGCCTACGAGCAGTACTTC. It codes for CASSPRLGAAYEQYF. The rearrangement links TRBV14 to TRBJ2-7; perhaps TRBD1 as D (6 bases). Germline CDR1 and CDR2: SGHDN and FVKESK. This CDR3 contains 15 residues. V gave up 4 bases and J gave up 2 bases, with 15 bases separating them. Full variable domain (outside the CDR3, taken from reference TRBV14 and TRBJ2-7): EAGVTQFPSHSVIEKGQTVTLRCDPISGHDNLYWYRRVMGKEIKFLLHFVKESKQDESGMPNNRFLAERTGGTYSTLKVQPAELEDSGVYFCASSPRLGAAYEQYFGPGTRLTVT.

Many counts were recorded for this clone. The chain recombines TRBV11-2 with TRBJ1-2; D is perhaps TRBD1 (6 bases). Germline lookup yields CDR1 SGHAT and CDR2 FQNNGV. The CDR3 extends over 15 amino acids. V shed 1 base and J shed 8 bases, with 17 bases lying between them. The DNA for the CDR3 is TGTGCCAGCAGCTTAGCGGGACACCTATACGGCGGCTACACCTTC. It specifies CASSLAGHLYGGYTF.

This rearrangement joins TRBV4-2 to TRBJ2-1, with D possibly matching TRBD2 (5 bases). This CDR3 comprises 14 residues. CDR1 and CDR2 from the germline V gene are LGHNA and YNFKEQ. Trimming removed 1 base at V and 10 bases at J, with 14 bases between. The CDR3 sequence is CASSQGRTSLEQFF. CDR3 DNA sequence: TGTGCCAGCAGCCAAGGGAGGACTTCTTTGGAGCAGTTCTTC.

V gene TRBV9 combines with J gene TRBJ1-4, with D tentatively TRBD1 (6 bases). Germline CDR1 SGDLS, CDR2 YYNGEE. The CDR3 contains 15 residues. V lost 0 bases, J lost 8 bases, and 14 bases lay in between. The chain's CDR3 is CASSVVGARGEKLFF. The CDR3 DNA reads TGTGCCAGCAGCGTAGTGGGGGCTCGGGGCGAAAAACTGTTTTTT.

J is TRBJ2-3 and V is TRBV6-5; 9 bases match TRBD2. The J segment lost 5 bases and the V segment lost 1 base, leaving 7 bases of the junction unmatched. This CDR3 has 16 residues. The germline gives CDR1 MNHEY, CDR2 SVGAGI. The CDR3 DNA reads TGTGCCAGCAGTTACTTGGCGGGGGGGCTGGGAGATACGCAGTATTTT. Translation gives CASSYLAGGLGDTQYF.

The rearrangement joins TRBV28 to TRBJ1-3, with 7 bases fitting TRBD1. The CDR3 has 15 residues. The germline gives CDR1 MDHEN, CDR2 SYDVKM. The ends lost 4 bases at V and 2 bases at J; junction bases unmatched: 5. CDR3 sequence: CASSSPTGAGNTIYF. CDR3 in DNA: TGTGCCAGCAGTTCACCTACAGGGGCTGGAAACACCATATATTTT.

V and J are TRBV7-2 and TRBJ1-2; 9 bases fit TRBD1. V lost 2 bases, J lost 2 bases, and 6 bases stayed unmatched. Germline CDR1 SGHTA, CDR2 FQGNSA. This CDR3 has 16 residues. This CDR3 is CASSLSDRGANYGYTF. CDR3 bases: TGTGCCAGCAGCTTAAGTGACAGGGGGGCAAACTATGGCTACACCTTC.